This T cell receptor beta chain was retrieved from a study of blood T cell repertoires in COVID-19. Looking at the study overall: Researchers got acute and convalescent COVID-19 samples from the United States, Italy and Spain.

Germline lookup yields CDR1 LNHDA and CDR2 SQIVND (reference sequence). The CDR3 spans 14 residues. J lost 4 bases, V lost 5 bases, and 5 bases had no gene match. The method was immunoSEQ multiplex PCR; TCRdb's version includes in-frame clones alone and lacks a portion of them. The table shows about 120,000 clones, with 85% to 90% occurring only once. The receptor was derived from a man aged 65-85 years with active or convalescent COVID-19. Sequencing was performed on peripheral blood. The rearrangement uses TRBV19 and TRBJ2-3; 8 bases fit TRBD1. CDR3 coding DNA: TGTGCCAGTAGTTCAGGGGGCGGACCAGATACGCAGTATTTT. It specifies CASSSGGGPDTQYF.